Below, 6 T cell receptor beta chains from the same sample are listed, as sequenced in a study of response to subunit inactivated influenza vaccine. TCRdb analysed the RT-PCR reads with MiXCR anew, one entry per CDR3 protein. The table shows more than 450,000 distinct CDR3 sequences, with 10% to 15% occurring only once. The source was PBMCs from blood, collected on the day of vaccination. Receptors were obtained from a man in his fifties who received an inactivated influenza vaccine.

The chain employs TRBV20-1 and TRBJ2-2; D perhaps matches TRBD1 (6 bases). Trimming pared 0 bases from V and 6 bases from J, leaving 17 bases between. CDR3 length: 16 residues. Looked up from germline, CDR1 is DFQATT and CDR2 is SNEGSKA (reference sequence). CDR3 sequence: CSARDDGGQFSGELFF. The CDR3 coding sequence is TGCAGTGCTAGAGATGATGGGGGACAATTCTCCGGGGAGCTGTTTTTT.

This clonotype was detected a few times. The rearrangement links TRBV7-2 to TRBJ1-1, with D uncertain. Trimming removed 1 base from V and 4 bases from J, with 13 bases in between. The CDR3 extends over 15 amino acids. Germline V lookup: CDR1 SGHTA, CDR2 FQGNSA. CDR3 in DNA: TGTGCCAGCAGCTTAGGGTTCCGGTTCTCCACTGAAGCTTTCTTT. Residues: CASSLGFRFSTEAFF.

The chain uses TRBV5-6 and TRBJ2-3, with TRBD1 matching 10 bases. The germline V gene encodes CDR1 SGHDT and CDR2 YYEEEE. V lost 4 bases and J lost 3; bases outside the gene matches: 5. CDR3 length: 15 residues. CDR3 coding DNA: TGTGCCAGCAGCCGACAGGGGGCTTGGACAGATACGCAGTATTTT. It is translated as CASSRQGAWTDTQYF. The complete variable domain, with remaining parts taken from reference TRBV5-6 and TRBJ2-3, reads DAGVTQSPTHLIKTRGQQVTLRCSPKSGHDTVSWYQQALGQGPQFIFQYYEEEERQRGNFPDRFSGHQFPNYSSELNVNALLLGDSALYLCASSRQGAWTDTQYFGPGTRLTVL.

V and J are TRBV5-4 and TRBJ2-7; D is uncertain. Between the trimmed V and J ends, which lost 4 bases and 6 bases, there was a span of 11 bases. This CDR3 is built from 12 residues. CDR1 and CDR2 from the germline V gene are SGHNT and YYREEE (reference sequence). CDR3 sequence: CASSDNPCEQYF. CDR3 coding DNA: TGTGCCAGCAGCGATAACCCCTGCGAGCAGTACTTC.

The chain is built from TRBV5-1 and TRBJ1-1; D unclear. This CDR3 contains 13 residues. Trimming took 6 bases from V and 2 from J, leaving 11 bases between them. Germline loops: CDR1 SGHRS, CDR2 YFSETQ. CDR3 nucleotides: TGCGCCAGCAATACCAACCCCAACACTGAAGCTTTCTTT. Protein: CASNTNPNTEAFF.

The chain links TRBV9 to TRBJ2-3; 12 bases align to TRBD2. Trimming removed 0 bases from V and 7 bases from J; junction bases left unmatched: 6. Germline-derived CDR1 and CDR2 are SGDLS and YYNGEE. CDR3 length: 16 residues. In nucleotides, the CDR3 is TGTGCCAGCAGCGTAGAGACTAGCGGGAGATTTAATACGCAGTATTTT. Its translation is CASSVETSGRFNTQYF.